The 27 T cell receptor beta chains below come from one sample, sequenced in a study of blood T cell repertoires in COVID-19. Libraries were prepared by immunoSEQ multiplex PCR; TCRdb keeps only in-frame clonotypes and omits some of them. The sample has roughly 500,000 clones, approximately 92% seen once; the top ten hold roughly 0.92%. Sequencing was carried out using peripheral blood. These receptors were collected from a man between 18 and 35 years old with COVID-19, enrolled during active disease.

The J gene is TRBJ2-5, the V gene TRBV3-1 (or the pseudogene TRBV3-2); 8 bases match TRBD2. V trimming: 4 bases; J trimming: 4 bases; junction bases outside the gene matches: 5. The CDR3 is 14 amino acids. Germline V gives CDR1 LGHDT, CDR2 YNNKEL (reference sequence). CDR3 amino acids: CASSPGAGGETQYF. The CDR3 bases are TGTGCCAGCAGCCCGGGGGCGGGAGGAGAGACCCAGTACTTC.

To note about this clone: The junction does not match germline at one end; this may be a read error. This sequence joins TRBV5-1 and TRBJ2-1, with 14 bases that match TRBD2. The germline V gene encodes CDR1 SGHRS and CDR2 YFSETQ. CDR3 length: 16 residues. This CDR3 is CASSPTGTGLAGVKLF. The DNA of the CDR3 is TGCGCCAGCAGCCCTACAGGGACGGGACTAGCGGGAGTAAAGCTCTTC.

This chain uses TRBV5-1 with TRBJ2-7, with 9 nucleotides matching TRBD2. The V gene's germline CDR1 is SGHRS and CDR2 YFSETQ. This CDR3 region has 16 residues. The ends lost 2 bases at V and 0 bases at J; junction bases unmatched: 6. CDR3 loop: CASSFFLAGSSYEQYF. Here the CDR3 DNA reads TGCGCCAGCAGCTTTTTCCTAGCGGGGAGCTCCTACGAGCAGTACTTC.

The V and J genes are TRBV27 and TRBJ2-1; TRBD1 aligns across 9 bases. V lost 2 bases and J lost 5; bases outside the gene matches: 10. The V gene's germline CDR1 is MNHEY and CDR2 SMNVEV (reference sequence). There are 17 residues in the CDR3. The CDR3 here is CASSLEDRGDRDNEQFF. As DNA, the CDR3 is TGTGCCAGCAGTTTAGAGGACAGGGGCGATCGGGACAATGAGCAGTTCTTC.

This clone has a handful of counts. CDR3 protein: CASSLGARGQNGYTF. Written as DNA, the CDR3 is TGTGCCAGCAGCTTAGGTGCCAGGGGGCAGAATGGCTACACCTTC. The chain has TRBV7-2 and TRBJ1-2; 8 bases map to TRBD1. Germline V gives CDR1 SGHTA, CDR2 FQGNSA. V trimming: 1 base; J trimming: 6 bases; junction bases outside the gene matches: 7. The CDR3 extends over 15 amino acids.

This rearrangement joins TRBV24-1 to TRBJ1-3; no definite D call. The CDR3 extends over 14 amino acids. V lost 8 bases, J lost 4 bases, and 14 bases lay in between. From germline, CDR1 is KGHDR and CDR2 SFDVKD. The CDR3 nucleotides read TGTGCCACCACCGCGTTCCTAGCGGGAAACACCATATATTTT. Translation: CATTAFLAGNTIYF.

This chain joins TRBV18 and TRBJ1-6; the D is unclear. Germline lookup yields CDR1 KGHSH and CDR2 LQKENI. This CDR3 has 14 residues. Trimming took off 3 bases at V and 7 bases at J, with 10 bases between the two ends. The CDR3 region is CASSPAARNSPLHF. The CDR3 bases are TGTGCCAGCTCACCTGCCGCTAGAAATTCACCCCTCCACTTT.

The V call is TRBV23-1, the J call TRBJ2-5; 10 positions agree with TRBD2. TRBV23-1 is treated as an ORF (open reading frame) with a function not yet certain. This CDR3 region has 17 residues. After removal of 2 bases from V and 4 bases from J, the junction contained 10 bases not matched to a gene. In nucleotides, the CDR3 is TGCGCCAGCAGTCAAAAGGCTAGCGGGAGCTGGGGAGAGACCCAGTACTTC. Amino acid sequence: CASSQKASGSWGETQYF.

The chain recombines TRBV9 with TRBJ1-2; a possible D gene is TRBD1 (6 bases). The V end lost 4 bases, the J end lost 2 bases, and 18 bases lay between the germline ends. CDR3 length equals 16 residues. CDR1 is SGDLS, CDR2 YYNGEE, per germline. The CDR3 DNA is TGTGCCAGCAGCCGCCAGGGGAGGGGCATGAACTATGGCTACACCTTC. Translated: CASSRQGRGMNYGYTF.

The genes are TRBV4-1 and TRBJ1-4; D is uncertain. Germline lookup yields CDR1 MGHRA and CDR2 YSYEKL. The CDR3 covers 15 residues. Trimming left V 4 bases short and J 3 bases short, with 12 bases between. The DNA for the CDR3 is TGCGCCAGCAGCCTGTGGTGGGCCTCTAATGAAAAACTGTTTTTT. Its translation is CASSLWWASNEKLFF.

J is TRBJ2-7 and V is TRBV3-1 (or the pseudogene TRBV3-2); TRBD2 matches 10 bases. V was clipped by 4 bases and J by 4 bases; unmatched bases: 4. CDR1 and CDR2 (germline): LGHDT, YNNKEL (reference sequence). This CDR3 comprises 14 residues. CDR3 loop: CASSRGTSEYEQYF. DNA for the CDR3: TGTGCCAGCAGCCGCGGGACTAGCGAGTACGAGCAGTACTTC.

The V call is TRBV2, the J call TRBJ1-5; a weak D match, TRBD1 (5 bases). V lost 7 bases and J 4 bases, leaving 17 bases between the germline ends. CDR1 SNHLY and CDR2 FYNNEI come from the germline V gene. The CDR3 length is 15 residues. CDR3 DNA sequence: TGTGCCAGCAAGGGCAGTGCAGGGCGGAATCAGCCCCAGCATTTT. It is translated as CASKGSAGRNQPQHF.

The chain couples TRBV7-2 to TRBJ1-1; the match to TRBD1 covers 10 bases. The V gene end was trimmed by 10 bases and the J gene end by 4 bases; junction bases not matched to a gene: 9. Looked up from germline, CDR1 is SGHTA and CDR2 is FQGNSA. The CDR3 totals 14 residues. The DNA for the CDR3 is TGTGCCAACACTCCGACAGGGGGCCTCACTGAAGCTTTCTTT. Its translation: CANTPTGGLTEAFF. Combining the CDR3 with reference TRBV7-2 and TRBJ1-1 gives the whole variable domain GAGVSQSPSNKVTEKGKDVELRCDPISGHTALYWYRQSLGQGLEFLIYFQGNSAPDKSGLPSDRFSAERTGGSVSTLTIQRTQQEDSAVYLCANTPTGGLTEAFFGQGTRLTVV.

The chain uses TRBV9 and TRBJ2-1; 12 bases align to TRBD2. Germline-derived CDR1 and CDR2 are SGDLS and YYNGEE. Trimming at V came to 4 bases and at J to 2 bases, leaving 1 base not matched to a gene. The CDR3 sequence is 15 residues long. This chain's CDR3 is CASSRTSGTYNEQFF. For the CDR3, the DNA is TGTGCCAGCAGCAGGACTAGCGGGACCTACAATGAGCAGTTCTTC.

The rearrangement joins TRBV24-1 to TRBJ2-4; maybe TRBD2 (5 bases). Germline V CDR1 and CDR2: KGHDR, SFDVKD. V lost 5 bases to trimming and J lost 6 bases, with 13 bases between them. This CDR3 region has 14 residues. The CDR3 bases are TGTGCCACCAGTGGGGCGGGCGCAGGAAACATTCAGTACTTC. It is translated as CATSGAGAGNIQYF.

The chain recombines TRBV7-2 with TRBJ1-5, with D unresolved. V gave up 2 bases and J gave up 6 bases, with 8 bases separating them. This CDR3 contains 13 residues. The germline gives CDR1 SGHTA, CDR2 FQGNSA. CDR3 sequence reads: CASSLYYAQPQHF. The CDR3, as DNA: TGTGCCAGCAGCTTATACTACGCTCAGCCCCAGCATTTT.

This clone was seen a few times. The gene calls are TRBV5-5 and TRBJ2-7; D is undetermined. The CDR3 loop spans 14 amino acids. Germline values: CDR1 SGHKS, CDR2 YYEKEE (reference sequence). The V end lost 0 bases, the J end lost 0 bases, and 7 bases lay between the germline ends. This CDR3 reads CASSLVERSYEQYF. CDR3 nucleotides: TGTGCCAGCAGCTTGGTTGAGCGCTCCTACGAGCAGTACTTC.

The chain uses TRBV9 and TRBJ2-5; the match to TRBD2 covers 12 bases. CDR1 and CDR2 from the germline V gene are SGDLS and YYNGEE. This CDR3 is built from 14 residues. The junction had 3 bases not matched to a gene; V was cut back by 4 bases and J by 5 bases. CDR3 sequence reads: CASSPTSGRETQYF. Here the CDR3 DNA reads TGTGCCAGCAGCCCTACTAGCGGGAGGGAGACCCAGTACTTC.

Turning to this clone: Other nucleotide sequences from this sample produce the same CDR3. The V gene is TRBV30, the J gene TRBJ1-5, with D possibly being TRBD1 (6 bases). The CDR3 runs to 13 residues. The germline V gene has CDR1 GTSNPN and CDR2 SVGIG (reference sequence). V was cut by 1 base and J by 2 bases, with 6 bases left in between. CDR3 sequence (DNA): TGTGCCTGGAGTGCAGGGGGCAATCAGCCCCAGCATTTT. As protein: CAWSAGGNQPQHF.

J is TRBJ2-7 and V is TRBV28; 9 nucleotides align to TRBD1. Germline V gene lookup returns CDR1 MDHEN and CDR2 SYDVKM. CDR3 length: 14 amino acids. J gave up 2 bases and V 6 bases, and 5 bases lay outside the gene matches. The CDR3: CASRAGTGPYEQYF. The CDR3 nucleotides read TGTGCCAGCAGGGCCGGGACAGGGCCCTACGAGCAGTACTTC.

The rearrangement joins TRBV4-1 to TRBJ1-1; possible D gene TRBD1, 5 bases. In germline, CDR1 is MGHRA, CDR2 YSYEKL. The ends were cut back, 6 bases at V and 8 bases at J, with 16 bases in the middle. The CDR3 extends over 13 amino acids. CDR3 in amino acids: CASSPGLSQEAFF. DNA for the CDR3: TGCGCCAGCAGTCCAGGGTTATCTCAGGAAGCTTTCTTT.

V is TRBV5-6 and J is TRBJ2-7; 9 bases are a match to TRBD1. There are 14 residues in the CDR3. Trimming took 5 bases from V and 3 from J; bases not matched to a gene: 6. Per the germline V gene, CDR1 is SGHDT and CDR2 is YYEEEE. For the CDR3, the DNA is TGTGCCAGCAGGGGACAGGGATCTTACTACGAGCAGTACTTC. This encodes CASRGQGSYYEQYF. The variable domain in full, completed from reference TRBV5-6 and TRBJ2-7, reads DAGVTQSPTHLIKTRGQQVTLRCSPKSGHDTVSWYQQALGQGPQFIFQYYEEEERQRGNFPDRFSGHQFPNYSSELNVNALLLGDSALYLCASRGQGSYYEQYFGPGTRLTVT.

CDR3 bases: TGTGCCAGCAGCAAGCCTTACACCGGGGAGCTGTTTTTT. Its protein is CASSKPYTGELFF. The chain links TRBV6-5 to TRBJ2-2, with D unclear. The CDR3 is 13 residues long. V dropped 6 bases and J dropped 3 bases, with 8 bases sitting between them. Germline assignment: CDR1 MNHEY and CDR2 SVGAGI.

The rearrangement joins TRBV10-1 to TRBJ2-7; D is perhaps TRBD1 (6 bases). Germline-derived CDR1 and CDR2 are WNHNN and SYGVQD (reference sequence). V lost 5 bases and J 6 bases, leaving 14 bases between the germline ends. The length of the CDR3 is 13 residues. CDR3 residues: CASSTRRGGEQYF. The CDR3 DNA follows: TGCGCCAGCAGTACGCGGAGAGGGGGCGAGCAGTACTTC.

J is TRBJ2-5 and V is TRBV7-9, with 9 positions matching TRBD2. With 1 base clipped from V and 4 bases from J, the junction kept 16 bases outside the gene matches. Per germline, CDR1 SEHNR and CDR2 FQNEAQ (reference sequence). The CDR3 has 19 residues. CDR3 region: CASSLGSAGGPISVETQYF. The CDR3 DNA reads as TGTGCCAGCAGCTTAGGTTCGGCGGGGGGGCCCATATCGGTAGAGACCCAGTACTTC.

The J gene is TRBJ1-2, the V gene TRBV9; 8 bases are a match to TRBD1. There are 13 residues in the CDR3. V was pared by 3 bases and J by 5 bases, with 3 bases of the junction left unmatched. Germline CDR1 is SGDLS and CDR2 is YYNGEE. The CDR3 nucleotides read TGTGCCAGCAGCGCAGGGGGCGCTTATGGCTACACCTTC. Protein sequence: CASSAGGAYGYTF. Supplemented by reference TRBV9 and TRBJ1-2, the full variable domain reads DSGVTQTPKHLITATGQRVTLRCSPRSGDLSVYWYQQSLDQGLQFLIQYYNGEERAKGNILERFSAQQFPDLHSELNLSSLELGDSALYFCASSAGGAYGYTFGSGTRLTVV.

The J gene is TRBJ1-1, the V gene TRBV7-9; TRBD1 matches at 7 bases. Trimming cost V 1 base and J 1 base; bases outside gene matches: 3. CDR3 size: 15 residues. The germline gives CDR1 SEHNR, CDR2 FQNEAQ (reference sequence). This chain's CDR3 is CASSLGQGGNTEAFF. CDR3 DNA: TGTGCCAGCAGCTTAGGACAGGGAGGGAACACTGAAGCTTTCTTT. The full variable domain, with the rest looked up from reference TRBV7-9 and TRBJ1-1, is DTGVSQNPRHKITKRGQNVTFRCDPISEHNRLYWYRQTLGQGPEFLTYFQNEAQLEKSRLLSDRFSAERPKGSFSTLEIQRTEQGDSAMYLCASSLGQGGNTEAFFGQGTRLTVV.